These 3 T cell receptor beta chains came from one sample sequenced in a study of blood T cell repertoires in COVID-19. Profiling relied on immunoSEQ multiplex PCR, and the TCRdb table lists in-frame clones only, not all of them. The sample holds about 280,000 clones, roughly 90% seen once. Input material: peripheral blood. All receptors come from a man aged 50-59 years with acute or convalescent COVID-19.

This clone showed up just once. This sequence joins TRBV7-6 and TRBJ1-1; TRBD1 is a possible D gene (5 bases). The germline gives CDR1 SGHVS, CDR2 FNYEAQ. V lost 6 bases, J lost 1 base, and 15 bases lay in between. This CDR3 spans 15 amino acids. Here the CDR3 reads CASRRLSDRNTEAFF. DNA for the CDR3: TGTGCCAGCAGACGCCTAAGCGACAGGAACACTGAAGCTTTCTTT.

CDR3 DNA sequence: TGTGCTAGTGGTTTAGCCGGGACAGGGTTTTACGAGCAGTACTTC. It yields the protein CASGLAGTGFYEQYF. The chain has TRBV12-5 and TRBJ2-7; 9 bases align to TRBD1. Germline values: CDR1 LGHNT, CDR2 FRNRAP. This CDR3 region has 15 residues. Germline trimming cut 3 bases from V and 4 bases from J; bases unmatched to any gene: 7.

V usage is TRBV3-1 (or the pseudogene TRBV3-2) and J usage is TRBJ1-2; 9 bases fit TRBD1. Per the germline V gene, CDR1 is LGHDT and CDR2 is YNNKEL (reference sequence). The V segment lost 4 bases and the J segment 4 bases; nucleotides outside the gene matches: 4. The CDR3 covers 14 residues. CDR3 nucleotides: TGTGCCAGCAGCCCCAGGACAGGGGTCTATGGCTACACCTTC. Translating gives CASSPRTGVYGYTF.